One and the same sample provided the 27 T cell receptor beta chains below, sequenced in a study of blood T cell repertoires in COVID-19. Assay: immunoSEQ multiplex PCR; the TCRdb copy retains only in-frame clones and omits some. The sample consists of 52,000 or so clones, about 88% of them appearing once. Specimen: peripheral blood. These receptors came from a man in his 70s with active COVID-19.

The gene calls are TRBV20-1 and TRBJ2-3; no clear D gene. CDR1 and CDR2 (germline): DFQATT, SNEGSKA (reference sequence). The ends were cut back, 3 bases at V and 3 bases at J, with 10 bases in the middle. There are 13 residues in the CDR3. CDR3 residues: CSASPPGTDTQYF. CDR3 sequence (DNA): TGCAGTGCTAGTCCCCCCGGGACAGATACGCAGTATTTT.

The rearrangement links TRBV11-3 to TRBJ2-2, with 11 bases that match TRBD2. With V trimmed by 6 bases and J by 3 bases, 3 bases remained unmatched. This CDR3 comprises 15 residues. The germline CDR1 and CDR2 sequences are SGHNT and YENEEA. The DNA for the CDR3 is TGTGCCAGCAGTCTGGGACTAGCGGACACCGGGGAGCTGTTTTTT. Protein: CASSLGLADTGELFF.

The rearrangement joins TRBV10-3 to TRBJ2-3, with TRBD1 matching 8 bases. This CDR3 has 18 residues. Germline-derived CDR1 and CDR2 are ENHRY and SYGVKD. The trim removed 4 bases at V and 6 bases at J, leaving 18 bases unmatched. As DNA, the CDR3 is TGTGCCATCAGTGCTCCCCCCGGACAGGGCGGTCATTCGGATACGCAGTATTTT. Amino acid sequence: CAISAPPGQGGHSDTQYF.

Written as DNA, the CDR3 is TGTGCCAGCTCCCCGGGACAGGGGACCTACAATGAGCAGTTCTTC. Amino acids: CASSPGQGTYNEQFF. V gene TRBV18 combines with J gene TRBJ2-1; 10 bases map to TRBD1. The V gene's germline CDR1 is KGHSH and CDR2 LQKENI. After removal of 6 bases from V and 2 bases from J, the junction contained 4 bases not matched to a gene. This CDR3 is 15 amino acids long.

The chain joins TRBV5-1 to TRBJ1-1; 8 nucleotides agree with TRBD1. V lost 7 bases and J lost 4; bases outside the gene matches: 9. Per germline, CDR1 SGHRS and CDR2 YFSETQ. The CDR3 loop spans 14 amino acids. Here the CDR3 DNA reads TGCGCCAGCCAGACAGGGGATCTCCTCACTGAAGCTTTCTTT. It yields the protein CASQTGDLLTEAFF.

This clone was seen once. The chain recombines TRBV19 with TRBJ1-3; tentatively, D is TRBD1 (6 bases). Looked up from germline, CDR1 is LNHDA and CDR2 is SQIVND (reference sequence). V lost 7 bases to trimming and J lost 0 bases, with 16 bases between them. The CDR3 totals 16 residues. CDR3 sequence reads: CASTPRPRGSGNTIYF. Written as DNA, the CDR3 is TGTGCCAGTACCCCCCGTCCCAGGGGCTCTGGAAACACCATATATTTT.

The chain combines TRBV5-1 with TRBJ2-1; 15 nucleotides align to TRBD2. Trimming took 4 bases from V and 8 from J; bases not matched to a gene: 7. This CDR3 is built from 16 residues. Germline V gene sequence: CDR1 SGHRS, CDR2 YFSETQ. The CDR3: CASSVGLAGGPYEQFF. CDR3 nucleotides: TGCGCCAGCAGCGTTGGACTAGCGGGAGGGCCTTATGAGCAGTTCTTC.

The chain links TRBV4-1 to TRBJ2-1; 9 nucleotides align to TRBD2. The ends lost 6 bases at V and 0 bases at J; junction bases unmatched: 9. The CDR3 is 17 amino acids. In germline, CDR1 is MGHRA, CDR2 YSYEKL. DNA of the CDR3: TGCGCCAGCAGTCAACCACTAGCGGGTCGCTCCTACAATGAGCAGTTCTTC. Protein product: CASSQPLAGRSYNEQFF.

This clone was observed a few times. This sequence joins TRBV5-1 and TRBJ2-7, with 7 positions matching TRBD1. J was trimmed by 3 bases and V by 5 bases; bases with no gene match: 17. This CDR3 comprises 17 residues. The germline V gene encodes CDR1 SGHRS and CDR2 YFSETQ. The DNA for the CDR3 is TGCGCCAGCAGTCTGATAAATCGACAGGGATTGATCTACGAGCAGTACTTC. Amino acids: CASSLINRQGLIYEQYF.

This clone was seen once. The J gene is TRBJ2-3, the V gene TRBV9; 8 bases align to TRBD2. Germline loops: CDR1 SGDLS, CDR2 YYNGEE. The CDR3 covers 16 residues. V gave up 2 bases and J gave up 0 bases; unmatched junction bases: 5. In DNA form, the CDR3 reads TGTGCCAGCAGCGTTCGGACTAGCCTAAGCACAGATACGCAGTATTTT. Its translation is CASSVRTSLSTDTQYF.

The V call is TRBV28, the J call TRBJ2-7; D is possibly TRBD1 (6 bases). CDR1 is MDHEN, CDR2 SYDVKM, per germline. The length of the CDR3 is 17 residues. The ends were cut back, 5 bases at V and 7 bases at J, with 27 bases in the middle. The chain's CDR3 is CASSLFSGTYISGEQYF. For the CDR3, the DNA is TGTGCCAGCAGTCTCTTCTCCGGGACATATATCTCGGGGGAGCAGTACTTC.

This rearrangement joins TRBV6-2 or TRBV6-3 to TRBJ1-1; D possibly corresponds to TRBD1 (5 bases). CDR1 and CDR2 from the germline V gene are MNHEY and SVGEGT. Trimming took 2 bases from V and 5 from J, leaving 9 bases between them. The CDR3 spans 13 residues. The CDR3 DNA reads as TGTGCCAGCAGTTACCAGGGTTATACTGAAGCTTTCTTT. Amino acid sequence: CASSYQGYTEAFF.

The chain links TRBV2 to TRBJ1-5; 8 nucleotides line up with TRBD1. J lost 5 bases, V lost 0 bases, and 3 bases had no gene match. Germline CDR1 and CDR2: SNHLY and FYNNEI. The CDR3 extends over 15 amino acids. Written as DNA, the CDR3 is TGTGCCAGCAGTGAAGCCTGGACAGGGCATCAGCCCCAGCATTTT. Amino acids: CASSEAWTGHQPQHF.

This chain uses TRBV5-1 with TRBJ2-3, with D possibly being TRBD1 (5 bases). The V and J ends lost 0 bases and 1 base respectively, with 9 bases between them. Germline assignment: CDR1 SGHRS and CDR2 YFSETQ. The CDR3 runs 15 residues. The CDR3 nucleotides read TGCGCCAGCAGCTTGGGGGGCGCTGGCACAGATACGCAGTATTTT. Translating it yields CASSLGGAGTDTQYF.

V usage is TRBV5-1 and J usage is TRBJ2-5; weak D call: TRBD2 (5 bases). Trimming stripped 4 bases from V and 1 base from J, with 17 bases between. This CDR3 has 16 amino acids. Germline V CDR1 and CDR2: SGHRS, YFSETQ. The CDR3 is CASSRNTGLIQETQYF. The DNA for the CDR3 is TGCGCCAGCAGCCGGAACACTGGACTGATCCAAGAGACCCAGTACTTC.

In its sample, this clone was seen a few times. The chain employs TRBV7-9 and TRBJ1-5; the match to TRBD1 covers 7 bases. The CDR3 sequence is 14 residues long. V lost 4 bases and J lost 1; bases outside the gene matches: 1. Germline loops: CDR1 SEHNR, CDR2 FQNEAQ (reference sequence). The CDR3 sequence: CASSSGGSNQPQHF. In DNA form, the CDR3 reads TGTGCCAGCAGCTCAGGGGGGAGCAATCAGCCCCAGCATTTT.

The chain recombines TRBV7-2 with TRBJ2-1, with D unclear. The CDR3 length is 14 residues. Germline CDR1 is SGHTA and CDR2 is FQGNSA. V lost 3 bases and J lost 8, with 14 bases in between. The CDR3 sequence: CASSLRPPRDEQFF. The CDR3 nucleotides are TGTGCCAGCAGCTTGCGTCCGCCTCGAGATGAGCAGTTCTTC.

This chain links TRBV5-1 with TRBJ2-1; D possibly corresponds to TRBD2 (5 bases). This CDR3 comprises 14 residues. Germline lookup yields CDR1 SGHRS and CDR2 YFSETQ. Between the trimmed V and J ends, which lost 4 bases and 5 bases, there was a span of 13 bases. In nucleotides, the CDR3 is TGCGCCAGCAGCCCCGGCGGGCGAGACAATGAGCAGTTCTTC. Its translation: CASSPGGRDNEQFF.

The DNA of the CDR3 is TGCGCCAGCAGCTTGGCCGGACAGACGAACACCGGGGAGCTGTTTTTT. Amino acids: CASSLAGQTNTGELFF. The gene calls are TRBV5-1 and TRBJ2-2; tentative D call: TRBD1 (6 bases). CDR3 length equals 16 residues. Germline CDR1 is SGHRS and CDR2 is YFSETQ. Trimming left V 0 bases short and J 0 bases short, with 9 bases between.

The V call is TRBV7-6, the J call TRBJ2-1, with D unresolved. Trimming removed 1 base at V and 0 bases at J, with 7 bases between. CDR3 size: 15 residues. The germline gives CDR1 SGHVS, CDR2 FNYEAQ. In DNA, the CDR3 is TGTGCCAGCAGCTTAGTTCCAGGCTCCTACAATGAGCAGTTCTTC. Its translation is CASSLVPGSYNEQFF.

This clone was found once. The V gene is TRBV30, the J gene TRBJ2-5; 12 bases fit TRBD2. Germline V gives CDR1 GTSNPN, CDR2 SVGIG (reference sequence). V lost 2 bases to trimming and J lost 5 bases; unmatched junction nucleotides: 9. The length of the CDR3 is 16 residues. Written as DNA, the CDR3 is TGTGCCTGGAGTCCTAACCTAGCGGGAGGGCTGGAGACCCAGTACTTC. Amino acids: CAWSPNLAGGLETQYF.

The CDR3 region has the DNA TGTGCCAGCAGTGCGGGAAGTAGCAATCAGCCCCAGCATTTT. The encoded protein is CASSAGSSNQPQHF. The rearrangement uses TRBV25-1 and TRBJ1-5, with D unresolved. The V gene's germline CDR1 is MGHDK and CDR2 SYGVNS. There are 14 residues in the CDR3. Trimming cost V 4 bases and J 0 bases, with 7 bases left between them. Full variable domain (remainder filled in from reference TRBV25-1 and TRBJ1-5): EADIYQTPRYLVIGTGKKITLECSQTMGHDKMYWYQQDPGMELHLIHYSYGVNSTEKGDLSSESTVSRIRTEHFPLTLESARPSHTSQYLCASSAGSSNQPQHFGDGTRLSIL.

V usage is TRBV6-6 and J usage is TRBJ2-5, with 8 nucleotides matching TRBD1. CDR3 length: 15 amino acids. Trimming removed 5 bases from V and 4 bases from J; junction bases left unmatched: 9. Germline lookup yields CDR1 MNHNY and CDR2 SVGAGI (reference sequence). In DNA, the CDR3 is TGTGCCAGCAGTAAACGGACAGGGAGGACAGAGACCCAGTACTTC. Its protein is CASSKRTGRTETQYF.

The chain is built from TRBV7-2 and TRBJ1-2; weak D call: TRBD1 (6 bases). The CDR3 runs 14 residues. Germline assignment: CDR1 SGHTA and CDR2 FQGNSA. Between the trimmed V and J ends, which lost 1 base and 7 bases, there was a span of 13 bases. The CDR3 bases are TGTGCCAGCAGCTTAGGAGATGGGGGCCTTGGCTACACCTTC. It is translated as CASSLGDGGLGYTF.

The chain carries TRBV2 and TRBJ2-6; a possible D gene is TRBD2 (7 bases). This CDR3 has 18 amino acids. Trimming left V 2 bases short and J 2 bases short, with 16 bases between. The germline CDR1 and CDR2 sequences are SNHLY and FYNNEI. The CDR3, as DNA: TGTGCCAGCAGTGAACGCGGGGGAGGGGGACCTGGGGCCAACGTCCTGACTTTC. As protein: CASSERGGGGPGANVLTF.

The V gene is TRBV4-1, the J gene TRBJ2-2; D is unclear. The CDR3 runs 13 residues. Germline V gene lookup returns CDR1 MGHRA and CDR2 YSYEKL. The V and J ends lost 5 bases and 1 base respectively, with 5 bases between them. The CDR3 spells CASSYGNTGELFF. The DNA for the CDR3 is TGCGCCAGCAGCTACGGGAACACCGGGGAGCTGTTTTTT.

This chain uses TRBV28 with TRBJ1-4, with D possibly matching TRBD1 (5 bases). V lost 2 bases to trimming and J lost 5 bases, with 9 bases between them. Germline CDR1 and CDR2: MDHEN and SYDVKM. There are 14 residues in the CDR3. The CDR3 DNA reads TGTGCCAGCAGTTTAAGGGGTGAGAATGAAAAACTGTTTTTT. Its translation is CASSLRGENEKLFF. The whole variable domain, remainder taken from reference TRBV28 and TRBJ1-4, is DVKVTQSSRYLVKRTGEKVFLECVQDMDHENMFWYRQDPGLGLRLIYFSYDVKMKEKGDIPEGYSVSREKKERFSLILESASTNQTSMYLCASSLRGENEKLFFGSGTQLSVL.